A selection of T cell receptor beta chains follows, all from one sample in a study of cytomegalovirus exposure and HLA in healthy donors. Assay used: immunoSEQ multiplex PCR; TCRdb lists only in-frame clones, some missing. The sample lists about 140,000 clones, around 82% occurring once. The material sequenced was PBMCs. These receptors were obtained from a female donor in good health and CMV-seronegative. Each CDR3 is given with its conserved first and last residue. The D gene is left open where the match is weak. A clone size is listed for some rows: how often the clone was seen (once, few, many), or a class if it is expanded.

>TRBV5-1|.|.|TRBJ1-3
CASSLGTATSGNTIYF
TGCGCCAGCAGCTTGGGGACAGCCACTTCTGGAAACACCATATATTTT
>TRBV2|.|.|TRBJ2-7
CASSEGHLLSYEQYF
TGTGCCAGCAGTGAAGGGCACCTCCTCTCCTACGAGCAGTACTTC
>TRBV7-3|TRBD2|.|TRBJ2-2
CASSRGVGGPTGELFF
TGTGCCAGCAGCCGGGGGGTGGGGGGACCCACCGGGGAGCTGTTTTTT
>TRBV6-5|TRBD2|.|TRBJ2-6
CASNRLANGANVLTF
TGTGCCAGCAATAGACTAGCGAACGGGGCCAACGTCCTGACTTTC
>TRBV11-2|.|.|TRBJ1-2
CASSLDRWSGYTF
TGTGCCAGCAGCTTAGATCGGTGGTCTGGCTACACCTTC
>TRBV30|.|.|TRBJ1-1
CAWMWGRRAFF
TGTGCCTGGATGTGGGGGCGGAGAGCTTTCTTT
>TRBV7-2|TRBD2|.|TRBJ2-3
CASSPTLAGGRDTQYF
TGTGCCAGCAGCCCTACTCTAGCGGGGGGGCGGGATACGCAGTATTTT
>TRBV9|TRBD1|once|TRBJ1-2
CASSDGTGGLRGGYTF
TGTGCCAGCAGCGACGGGACAGGGGGCCTGAGAGGAGGCTACACCTTC
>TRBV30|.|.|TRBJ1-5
CAWSVPFTGSPPPQHF
TGTGCCTGGAGTGTCCCCTTCACAGGGAGCCCCCCGCCCCAGCATTTT
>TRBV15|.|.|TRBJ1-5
CATSIRSSNQPQHF
TGTGCCACCAGCATCCGTTCCAGCAATCAGCCCCAGCATTTT
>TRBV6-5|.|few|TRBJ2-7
CASRFSGEQYF
TGTGCCAGCAGATTCAGCGGCGAGCAGTACTTC
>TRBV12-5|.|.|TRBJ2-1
CASGASSAQSYNEQFF
TGTGCTAGTGGTGCCTCTAGCGCGCAATCCTACAATGAGCAGTTCTTC
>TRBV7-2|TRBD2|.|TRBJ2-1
CASSAGLAGYNEQFF
TGTGCCAGCAGCGCCGGACTAGCGGGGTACAATGAGCAGTTCTTC
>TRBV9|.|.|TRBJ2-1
CASSVNPITHEQFF
TGTGCCAGCAGCGTCAACCCTATAACCCATGAGCAGTTCTTC
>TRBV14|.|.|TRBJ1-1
CASSQDLIVEAFF
TGTGCCAGCAGCCAAGATCTTATAGTTGAAGCTTTCTTT
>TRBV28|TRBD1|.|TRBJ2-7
CASLRDSYEQYF
TGTGCCAGCCTTCGGGACAGCTACGAGCAGTACTTC
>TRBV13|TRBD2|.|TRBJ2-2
CASSLGRRGTNTGELFF
TGTGCCAGCAGCTTAGGCCGGCGGGGGACGAACACCGGGGAGCTGTTTTTT
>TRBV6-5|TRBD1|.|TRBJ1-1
CASVGQGENTEAFF
TGTGCCAGCGTAGGACAGGGGGAGAACACTGAAGCTTTCTTT
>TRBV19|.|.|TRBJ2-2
CASSLQGSGELFF
TGTGCCAGTAGTTTACAGGGATCCGGGGAGCTGTTTTTT
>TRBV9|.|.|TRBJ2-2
CASSALEGGELFF
TGTGCCAGCAGCGCACTAGAAGGCGGGGAGCTGTTTTTT
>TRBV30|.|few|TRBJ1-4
CACRSRANEKLFF
TGTGCCTGCAGATCGAGGGCTAATGAAAAACTGTTTTTT